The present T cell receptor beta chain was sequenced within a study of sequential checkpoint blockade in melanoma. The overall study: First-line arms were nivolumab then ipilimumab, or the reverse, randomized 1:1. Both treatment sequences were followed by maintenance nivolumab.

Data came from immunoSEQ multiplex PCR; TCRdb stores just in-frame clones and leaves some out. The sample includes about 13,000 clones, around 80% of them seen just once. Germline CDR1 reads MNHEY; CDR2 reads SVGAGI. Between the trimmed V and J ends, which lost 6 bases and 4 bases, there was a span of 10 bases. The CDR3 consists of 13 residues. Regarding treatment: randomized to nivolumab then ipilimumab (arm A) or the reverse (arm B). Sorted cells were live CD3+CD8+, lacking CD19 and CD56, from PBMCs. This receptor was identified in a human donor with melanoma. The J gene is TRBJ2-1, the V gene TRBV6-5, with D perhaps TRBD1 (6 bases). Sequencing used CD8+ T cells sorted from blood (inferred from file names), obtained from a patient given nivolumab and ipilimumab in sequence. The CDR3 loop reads CASSPTGYNEQFF. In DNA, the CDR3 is TGTGCCAGCAGCCCCACAGGGTACAATGAGCAGTTCTTC.